The clone carrying this TCR beta chain was seen only a few times. In the study's own analysis: Reference gene primer amplification yielded estimated nucleated cell counts. Assay: immunoSEQ multiplex PCR; the TCRdb copy retains only in-frame clones and omits some. The DNA gave D and trimming, while V, J and clone size come from that table. The sample lists about 140,000 clones, roughly 80% occurring once. Trimming took 7 bases from V and 7 from J, leaving 11 bases between them. Germline CDR1 MNHEY, CDR2 SMNVEV (reference sequence). CDR3 length: 13 amino acids. This sample is part of a study of blood T cell repertoires in COVID-19. About the research overall: The study drew acute and convalescent COVID-19 samples from the United States, Italy and Spain.

The genes are TRBV27 and TRBJ1-6; unclear D gene. The sequence came from a human donor in a cohort sampled during active COVID-19. The sample taken for sequencing was peripheral blood. For the CDR3, the DNA is TGTGCCAGCACTAGGACTGAAAATTCACCCCTCCACTTT. Its translation: CASTRTENSPLHF.